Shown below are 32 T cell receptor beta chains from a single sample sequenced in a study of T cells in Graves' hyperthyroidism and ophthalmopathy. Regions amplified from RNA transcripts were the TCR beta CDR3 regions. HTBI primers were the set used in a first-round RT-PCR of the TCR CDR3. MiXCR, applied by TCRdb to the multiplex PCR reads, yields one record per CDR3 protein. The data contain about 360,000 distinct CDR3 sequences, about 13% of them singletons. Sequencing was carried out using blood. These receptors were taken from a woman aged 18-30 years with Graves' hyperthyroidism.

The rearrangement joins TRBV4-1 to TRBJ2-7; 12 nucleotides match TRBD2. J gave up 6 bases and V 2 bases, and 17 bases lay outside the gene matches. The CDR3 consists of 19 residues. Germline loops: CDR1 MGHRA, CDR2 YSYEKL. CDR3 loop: CASSQPLAGGRVSRGEQYF. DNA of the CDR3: TGCGCCAGCAGCCAACCACTAGCGGGGGGCCGTGTTTCAAGGGGCGAGCAGTACTTC.

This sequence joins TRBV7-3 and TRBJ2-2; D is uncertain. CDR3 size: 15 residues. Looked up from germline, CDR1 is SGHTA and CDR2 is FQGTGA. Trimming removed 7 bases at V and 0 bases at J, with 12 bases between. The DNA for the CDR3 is TGTGCCAGCAAGGAGACCGGATCGAACACCGGGGAGCTGTTTTTT. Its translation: CASKETGSNTGELFF.

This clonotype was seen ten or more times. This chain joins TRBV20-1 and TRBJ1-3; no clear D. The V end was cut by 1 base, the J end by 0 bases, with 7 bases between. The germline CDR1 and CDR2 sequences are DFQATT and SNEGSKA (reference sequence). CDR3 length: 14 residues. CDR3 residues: CSARAADSGNTIYF. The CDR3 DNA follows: TGCAGTGCTAGAGCGGCAGACTCTGGAAACACCATATATTTT.

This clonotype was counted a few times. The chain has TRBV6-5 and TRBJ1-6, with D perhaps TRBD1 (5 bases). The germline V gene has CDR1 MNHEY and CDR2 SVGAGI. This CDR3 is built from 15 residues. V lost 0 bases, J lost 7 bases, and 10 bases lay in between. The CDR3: CASSYSQGTNSPLHF. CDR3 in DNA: TGTGCCAGCAGTTACTCGCAGGGAACGAATTCACCCCTCCACTTT.

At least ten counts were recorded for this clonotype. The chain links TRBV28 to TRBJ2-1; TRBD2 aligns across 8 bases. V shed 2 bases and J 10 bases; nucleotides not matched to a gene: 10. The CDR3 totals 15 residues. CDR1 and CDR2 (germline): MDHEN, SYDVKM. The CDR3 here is CASSLSPGTRREQFF. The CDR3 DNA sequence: TGTGCCAGCAGTTTAAGCCCCGGGACTAGACGCGAGCAGTTCTTC.

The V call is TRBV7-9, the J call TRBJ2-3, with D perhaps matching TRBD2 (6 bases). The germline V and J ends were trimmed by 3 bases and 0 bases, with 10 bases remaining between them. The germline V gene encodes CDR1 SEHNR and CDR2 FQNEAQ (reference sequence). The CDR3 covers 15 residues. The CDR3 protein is CASSFGGFSTDTQYF. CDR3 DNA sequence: TGTGCCAGCAGCTTCGGGGGTTTTAGCACAGATACGCAGTATTTT.

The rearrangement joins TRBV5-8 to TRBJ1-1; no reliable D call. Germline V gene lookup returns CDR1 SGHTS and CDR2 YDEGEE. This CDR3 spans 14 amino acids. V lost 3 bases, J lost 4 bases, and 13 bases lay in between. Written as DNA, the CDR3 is TGTGCCAGCAGCTATTACAGTGCCGCCACTGAAGCTTTCTTT. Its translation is CASSYYSAATEAFF.

The CDR3, as DNA: TGCGCCAGCAGCTTGGGTGACAGTTCCAATCAGCCCCAGCATTTT. Translated: CASSLGDSSNQPQHF. This chain connects TRBV5-1 to TRBJ1-5; perhaps TRBD1 as D (5 bases). This CDR3 region has 15 residues. V shed 0 bases and J shed 3 bases, with 10 bases lying between them. Germline CDR1 SGHRS, CDR2 YFSETQ.

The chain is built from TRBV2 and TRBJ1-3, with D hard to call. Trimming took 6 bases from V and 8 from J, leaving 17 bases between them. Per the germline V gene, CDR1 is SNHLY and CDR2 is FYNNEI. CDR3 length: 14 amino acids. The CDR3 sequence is CASSFDISGDTIYF. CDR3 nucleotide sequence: TGTGCCAGCAGCTTCGACATCTCCGGGGACACCATATATTTT.

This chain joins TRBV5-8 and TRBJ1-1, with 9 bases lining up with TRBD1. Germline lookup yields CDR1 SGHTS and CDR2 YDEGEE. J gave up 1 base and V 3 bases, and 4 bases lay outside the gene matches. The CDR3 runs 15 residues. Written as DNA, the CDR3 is TGTGCCAGCAGCTGGGACAGGGTAGGGAACACTGAAGCTTTCTTT. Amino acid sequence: CASSWDRVGNTEAFF.

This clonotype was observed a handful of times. CDR3 bases: TGTGCCACCAGTGATCTATTGGGAGGGCCAAACAATGCCAAAAACATTCAGTACTTC. Translating it yields CATSDLLGGPNNAKNIQYF. The genes are TRBV24-1 and TRBJ2-4, with 7 bases aligning to TRBD2. The CDR3 loop spans 19 amino acids. Germline V lookup: CDR1 KGHDR, CDR2 SFDVKD. V dropped 3 bases and J dropped 1; count of bases not matched to a gene: 14.

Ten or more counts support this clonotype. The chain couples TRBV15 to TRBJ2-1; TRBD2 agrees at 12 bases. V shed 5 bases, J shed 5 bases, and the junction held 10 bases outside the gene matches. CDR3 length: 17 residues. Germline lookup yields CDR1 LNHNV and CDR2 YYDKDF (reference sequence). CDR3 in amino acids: CATSDGGRLAGDNEQFF. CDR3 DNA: TGTGCCACCAGCGATGGGGGCCGACTAGCGGGAGACAATGAGCAGTTCTTC. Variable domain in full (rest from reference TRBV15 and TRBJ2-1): DAMVIQNPRYQVTQFGKPVTLSCSQTLNHNVMYWYQQKSSQAPKLLFHYYDKDFNNEADTPDNFQSRRPNTSFCFLDIRSPGLGDTAMYLCATSDGGRLAGDNEQFFGPGTRLTVL.

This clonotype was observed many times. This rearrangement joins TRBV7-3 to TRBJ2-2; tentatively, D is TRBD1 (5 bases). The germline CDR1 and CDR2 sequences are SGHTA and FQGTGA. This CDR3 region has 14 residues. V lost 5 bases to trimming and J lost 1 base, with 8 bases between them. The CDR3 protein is CASSQTVNTGELFF. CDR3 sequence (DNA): TGTGCCAGCAGCCAGACAGTGAACACCGGGGAGCTGTTTTTT.

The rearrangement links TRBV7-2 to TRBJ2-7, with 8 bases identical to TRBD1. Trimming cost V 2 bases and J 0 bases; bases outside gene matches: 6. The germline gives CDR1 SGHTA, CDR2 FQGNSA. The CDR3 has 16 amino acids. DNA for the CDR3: TGTGCCAGCAGCTTATACCGGACAGGGAGCTCCTACGAGCAGTACTTC. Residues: CASSLYRTGSSYEQYF. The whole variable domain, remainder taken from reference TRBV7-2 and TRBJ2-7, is GAGVSQSPSNKVTEKGKDVELRCDPISGHTALYWYRQSLGQGLEFLIYFQGNSAPDKSGLPSDRFSAERTGGSVSTLTIQRTQQEDSAVYLCASSLYRTGSSYEQYFGPGTRLTVT.

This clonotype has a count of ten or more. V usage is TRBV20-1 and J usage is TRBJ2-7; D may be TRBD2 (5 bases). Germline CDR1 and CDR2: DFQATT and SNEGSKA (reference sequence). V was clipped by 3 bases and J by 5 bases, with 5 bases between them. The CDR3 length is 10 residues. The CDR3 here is CSAREDEQYF. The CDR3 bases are TGCAGTGCTAGGGAGGACGAGCAGTACTTC.

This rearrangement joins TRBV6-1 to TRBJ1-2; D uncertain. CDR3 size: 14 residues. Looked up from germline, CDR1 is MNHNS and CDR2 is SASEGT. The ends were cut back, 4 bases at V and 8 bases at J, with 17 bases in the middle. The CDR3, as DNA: TGTGCCAGCAGTGGGGTCCTTGGCTCGGGAGGCTACACCTTC. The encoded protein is CASSGVLGSGGYTF.

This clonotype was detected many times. This chain's CDR3 is CSARARGQTQYF. DNA of the CDR3: TGCAGTGCTAGAGCTAGGGGACAGACCCAGTACTTC. V gene TRBV20-1 combines with J gene TRBJ2-5; D may correspond to TRBD1 or TRBD2 (5 bases each). Germline V CDR1 and CDR2: DFQATT, SNEGSKA (reference sequence). V was pared by 1 base and J by 6 bases, with 9 bases between. CDR3 size: 12 residues.

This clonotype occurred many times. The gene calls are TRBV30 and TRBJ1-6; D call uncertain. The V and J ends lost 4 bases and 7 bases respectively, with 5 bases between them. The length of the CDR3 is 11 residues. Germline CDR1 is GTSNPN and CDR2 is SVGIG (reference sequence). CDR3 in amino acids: CAWTDNSPLHF. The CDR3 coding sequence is TGTGCCTGGACAGACAATTCACCCCTCCACTTT.

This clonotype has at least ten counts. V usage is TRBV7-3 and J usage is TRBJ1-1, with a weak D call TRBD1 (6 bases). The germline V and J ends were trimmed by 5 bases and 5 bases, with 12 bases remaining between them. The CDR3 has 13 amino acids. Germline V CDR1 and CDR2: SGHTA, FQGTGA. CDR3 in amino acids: CASSRDQGTEAFF. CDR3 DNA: TGTGCCAGCAGCCGAGACCAGGGGACTGAAGCTTTCTTT.

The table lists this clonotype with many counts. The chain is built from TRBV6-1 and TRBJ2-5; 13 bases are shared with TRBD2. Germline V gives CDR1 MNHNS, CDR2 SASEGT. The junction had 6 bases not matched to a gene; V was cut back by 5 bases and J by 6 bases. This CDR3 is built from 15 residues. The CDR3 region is CASSPTSGGEKTQYF. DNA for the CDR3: TGTGCCAGCAGTCCTACTAGCGGGGGGGAGAAGACCCAGTACTTC.

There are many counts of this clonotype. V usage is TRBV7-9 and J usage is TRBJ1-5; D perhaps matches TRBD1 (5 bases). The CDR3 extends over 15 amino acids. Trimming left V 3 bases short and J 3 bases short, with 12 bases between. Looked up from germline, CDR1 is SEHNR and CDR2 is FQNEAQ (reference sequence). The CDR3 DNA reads TGTGCCAGCAGCTTGGGGCCGGGGTTCAATCAGCCCCAGCATTTT. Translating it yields CASSLGPGFNQPQHF.

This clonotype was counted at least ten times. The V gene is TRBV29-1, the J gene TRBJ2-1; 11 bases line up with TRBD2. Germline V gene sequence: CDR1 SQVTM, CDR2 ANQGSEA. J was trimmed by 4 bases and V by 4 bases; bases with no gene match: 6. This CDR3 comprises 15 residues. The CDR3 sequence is CSVAPRLAGYNEQFF. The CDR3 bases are TGCAGCGTTGCCCCGCGACTAGCGGGGTACAATGAGCAGTTCTTC.

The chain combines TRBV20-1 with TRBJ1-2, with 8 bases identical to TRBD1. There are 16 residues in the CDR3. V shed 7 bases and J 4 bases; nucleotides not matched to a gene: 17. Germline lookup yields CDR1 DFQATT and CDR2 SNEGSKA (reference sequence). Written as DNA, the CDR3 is TGCAGTGGAAGGTTCCCCACCTTACAGGGGGTCTATGGCTACACCTTC. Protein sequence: CSGRFPTLQGVYGYTF.

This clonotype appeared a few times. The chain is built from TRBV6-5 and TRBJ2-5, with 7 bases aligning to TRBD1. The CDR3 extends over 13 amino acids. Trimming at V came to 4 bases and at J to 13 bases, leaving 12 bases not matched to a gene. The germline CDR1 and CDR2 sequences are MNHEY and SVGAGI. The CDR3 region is CASSSRGQVYRYF. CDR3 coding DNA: TGTGCCAGCAGTTCCCGAGGACAGGTCTACAGGTACTTC.

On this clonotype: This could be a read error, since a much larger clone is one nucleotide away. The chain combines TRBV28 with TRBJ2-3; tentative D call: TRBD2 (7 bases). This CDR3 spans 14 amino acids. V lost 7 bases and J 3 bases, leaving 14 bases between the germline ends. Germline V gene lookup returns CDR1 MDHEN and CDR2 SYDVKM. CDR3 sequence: CASNSQGGTDTQYF. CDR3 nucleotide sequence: TGTGCCAGCAATTCACAGGGAGGGACAGATACGCAGTATTTT.

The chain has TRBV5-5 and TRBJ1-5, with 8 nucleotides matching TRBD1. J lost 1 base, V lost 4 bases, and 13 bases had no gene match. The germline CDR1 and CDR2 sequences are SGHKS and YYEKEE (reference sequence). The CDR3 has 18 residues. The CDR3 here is CASSHSSMTGVSNQPQHF. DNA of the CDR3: TGTGCCAGCAGCCACTCTTCAATGACAGGGGTGAGCAATCAGCCCCAGCATTTT.

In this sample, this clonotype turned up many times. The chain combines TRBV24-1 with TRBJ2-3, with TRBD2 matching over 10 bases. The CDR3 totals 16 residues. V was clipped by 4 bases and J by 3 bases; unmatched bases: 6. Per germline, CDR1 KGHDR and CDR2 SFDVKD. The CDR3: CATSEPGLAETDTQYF. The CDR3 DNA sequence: TGTGCCACCAGTGAACCTGGACTAGCGGAAACAGATACGCAGTATTTT.

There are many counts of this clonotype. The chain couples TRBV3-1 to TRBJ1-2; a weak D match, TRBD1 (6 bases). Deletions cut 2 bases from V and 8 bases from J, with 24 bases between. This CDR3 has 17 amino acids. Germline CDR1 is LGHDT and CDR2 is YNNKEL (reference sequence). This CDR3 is CASSQYHLVGAVEGYTF. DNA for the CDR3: TGTGCCAGCAGCCAATATCATTTGGTGGGGGCCGTTGAGGGCTACACCTTC.

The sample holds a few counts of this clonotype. CDR3 coding DNA: TGTGCCAGCAGTCCCGGACTAGCGGAGTACAATGAGCAGTTCTTC. It is translated as CASSPGLAEYNEQFF. V and J are TRBV6-4 and TRBJ2-1; 10 bases map to TRBD2. V lost 5 bases to trimming and J lost 4 bases; unmatched junction nucleotides: 5. The CDR3 sequence is 15 residues long. Germline CDR1 is MRHNA and CDR2 is SNTAGT.

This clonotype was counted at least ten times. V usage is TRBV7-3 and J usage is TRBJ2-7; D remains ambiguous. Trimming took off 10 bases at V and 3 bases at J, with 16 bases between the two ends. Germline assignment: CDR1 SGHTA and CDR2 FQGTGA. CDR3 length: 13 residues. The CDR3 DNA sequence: TGTGCCACCCGCGGACGCCGACTCTACGAGCAGTACTTC. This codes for CATRGRRLYEQYF.

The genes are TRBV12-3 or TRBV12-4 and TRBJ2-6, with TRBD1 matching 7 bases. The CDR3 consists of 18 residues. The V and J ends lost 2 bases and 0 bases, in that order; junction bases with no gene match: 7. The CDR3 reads CASSLRQGVFSGANVLTF. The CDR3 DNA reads TGTGCCAGCAGTTTAAGGCAGGGGGTATTCTCTGGGGCCAACGTCCTGACTTTC.

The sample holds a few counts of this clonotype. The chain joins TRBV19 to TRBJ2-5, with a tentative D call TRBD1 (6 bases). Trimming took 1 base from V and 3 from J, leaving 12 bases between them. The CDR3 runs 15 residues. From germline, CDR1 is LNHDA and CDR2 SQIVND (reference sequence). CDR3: CASSIGVAGEETQYF. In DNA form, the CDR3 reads TGTGCCAGTAGTATAGGAGTCGCAGGGGAAGAGACCCAGTACTTC.